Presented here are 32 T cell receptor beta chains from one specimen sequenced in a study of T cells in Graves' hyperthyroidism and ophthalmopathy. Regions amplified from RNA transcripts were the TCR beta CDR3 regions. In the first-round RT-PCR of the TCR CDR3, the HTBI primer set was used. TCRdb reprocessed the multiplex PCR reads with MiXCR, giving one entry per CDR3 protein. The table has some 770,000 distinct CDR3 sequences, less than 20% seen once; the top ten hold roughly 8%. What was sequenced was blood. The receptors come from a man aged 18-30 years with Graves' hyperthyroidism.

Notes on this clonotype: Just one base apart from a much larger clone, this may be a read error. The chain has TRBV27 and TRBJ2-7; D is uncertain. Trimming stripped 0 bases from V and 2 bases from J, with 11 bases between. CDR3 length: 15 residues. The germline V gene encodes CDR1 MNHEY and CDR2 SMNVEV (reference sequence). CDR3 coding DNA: TGTGCCAGCAGTTTATCTAGATGGACGACCTACGAGCAGTACTTC. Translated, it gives CASSLSRWTTYEQYF.

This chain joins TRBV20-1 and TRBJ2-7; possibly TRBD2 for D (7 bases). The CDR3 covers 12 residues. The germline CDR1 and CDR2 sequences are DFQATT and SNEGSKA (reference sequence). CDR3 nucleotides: TGCAGCCCAGGGGAGGGTCCGAACGAGCAGTACTTC. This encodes CSPGEGPNEQYF.

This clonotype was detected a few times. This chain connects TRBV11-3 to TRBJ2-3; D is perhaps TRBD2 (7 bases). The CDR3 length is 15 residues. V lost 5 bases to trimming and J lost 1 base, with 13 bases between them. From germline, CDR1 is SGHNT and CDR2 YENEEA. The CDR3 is CASSPGEGGTDTQYF. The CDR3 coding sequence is TGTGCCAGCAGCCCCGGGGAGGGGGGCACAGATACGCAGTATTTT.

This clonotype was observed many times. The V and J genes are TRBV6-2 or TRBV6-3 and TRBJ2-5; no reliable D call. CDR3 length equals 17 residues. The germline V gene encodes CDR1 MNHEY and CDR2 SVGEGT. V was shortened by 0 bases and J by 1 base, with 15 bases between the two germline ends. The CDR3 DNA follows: TGTGCCAGCAGTTACTCACTTGAGAGGCCAATCCAAGAGACCCAGTACTTC. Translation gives CASSYSLERPIQETQYF.

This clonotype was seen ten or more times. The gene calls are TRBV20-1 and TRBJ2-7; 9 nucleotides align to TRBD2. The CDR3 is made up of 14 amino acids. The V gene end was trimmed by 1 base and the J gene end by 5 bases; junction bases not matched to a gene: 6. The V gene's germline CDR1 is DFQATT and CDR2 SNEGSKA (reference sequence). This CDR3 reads CSARGGGRVDEQYF. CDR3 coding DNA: TGCAGTGCTAGAGGGGGCGGGAGGGTCGACGAGCAGTACTTC.

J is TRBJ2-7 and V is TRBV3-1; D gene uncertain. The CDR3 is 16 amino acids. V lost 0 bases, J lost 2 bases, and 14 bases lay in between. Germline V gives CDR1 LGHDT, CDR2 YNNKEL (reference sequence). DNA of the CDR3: TGTGCCAGCAGCCAAGATCATTCGATTCCAACCTACGAGCAGTACTTC. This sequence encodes CASSQDHSIPTYEQYF.

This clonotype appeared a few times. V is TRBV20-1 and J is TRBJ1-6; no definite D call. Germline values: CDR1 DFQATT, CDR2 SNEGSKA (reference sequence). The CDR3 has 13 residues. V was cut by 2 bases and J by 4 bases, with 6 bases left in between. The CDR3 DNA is TGCAGTGCTAGACTTTCATATAATTCACCCCTCCACTTT. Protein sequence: CSARLSYNSPLHF.

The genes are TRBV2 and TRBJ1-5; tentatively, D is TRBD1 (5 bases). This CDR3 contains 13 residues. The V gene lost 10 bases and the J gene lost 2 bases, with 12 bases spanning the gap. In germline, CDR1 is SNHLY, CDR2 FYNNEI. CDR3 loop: CATKLGGNQPQHF. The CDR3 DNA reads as TGTGCCACAAAACTGGGGGGCAATCAGCCCCAGCATTTT.

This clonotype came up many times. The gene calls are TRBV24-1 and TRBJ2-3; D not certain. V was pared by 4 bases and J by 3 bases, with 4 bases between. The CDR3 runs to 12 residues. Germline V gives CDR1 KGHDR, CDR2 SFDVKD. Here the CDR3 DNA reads TGTGCCACCAGTGACGCAACAGATACGCAGTATTTT. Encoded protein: CATSDATDTQYF.

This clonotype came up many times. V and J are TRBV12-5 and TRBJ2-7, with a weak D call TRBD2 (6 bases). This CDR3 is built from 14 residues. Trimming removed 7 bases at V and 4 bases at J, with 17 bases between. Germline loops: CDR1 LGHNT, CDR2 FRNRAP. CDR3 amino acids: CASARGAGPYEQYF. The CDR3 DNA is TGTGCTAGTGCCCGCGGGGCGGGACCTTACGAGCAGTACTTC.

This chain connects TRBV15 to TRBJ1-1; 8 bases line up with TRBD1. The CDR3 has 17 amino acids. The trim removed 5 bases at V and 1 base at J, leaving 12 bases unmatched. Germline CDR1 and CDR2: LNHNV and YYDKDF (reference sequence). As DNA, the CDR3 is TGTGCCACCAGCCGAAGACGAAAACAGGGGGAGAACACTGAAGCTTTCTTT. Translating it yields CATSRRRKQGENTEAFF. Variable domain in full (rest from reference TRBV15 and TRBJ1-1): DAMVIQNPRYQVTQFGKPVTLSCSQTLNHNVMYWYQQKSSQAPKLLFHYYDKDFNNEADTPDNFQSRRPNTSFCFLDIRSPGLGDTAMYLCATSRRRKQGENTEAFFGQGTRLTVV.

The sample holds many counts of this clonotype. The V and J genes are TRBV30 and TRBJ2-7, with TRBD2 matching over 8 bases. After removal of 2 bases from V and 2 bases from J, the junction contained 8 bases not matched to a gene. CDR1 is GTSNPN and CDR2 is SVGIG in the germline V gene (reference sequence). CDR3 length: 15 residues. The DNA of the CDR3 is TGTGCCTGGAGTCCTACCCTTAGCGGGGCCTACGAGCAGTACTTC. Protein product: CAWSPTLSGAYEQYF. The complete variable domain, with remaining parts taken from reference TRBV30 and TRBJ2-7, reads SQTIHQWPATLVQPVGSPLSLECTVEGTSNPNLYWYRQAAGRGLQLLFYSVGIGQISSEVPQNLSASRPQDRQFILSSKKLLLSDSGFYLCAWSPTLSGAYEQYFGPGTRLTVT.

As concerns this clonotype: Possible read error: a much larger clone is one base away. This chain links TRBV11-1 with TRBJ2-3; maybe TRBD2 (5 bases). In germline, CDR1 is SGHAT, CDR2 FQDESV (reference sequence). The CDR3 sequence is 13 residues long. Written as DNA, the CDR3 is TGTACCAGCAGCTTATGGGGAGCCGATACGCAGTATTTT. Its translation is CTSSLWGADTQYF.

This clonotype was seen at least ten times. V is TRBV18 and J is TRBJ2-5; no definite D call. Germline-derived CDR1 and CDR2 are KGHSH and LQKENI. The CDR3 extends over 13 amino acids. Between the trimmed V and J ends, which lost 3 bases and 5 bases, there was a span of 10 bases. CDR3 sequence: CASSPPSEETQYF. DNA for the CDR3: TGTGCCAGCTCACCTCCATCGGAGGAGACCCAGTACTTC.

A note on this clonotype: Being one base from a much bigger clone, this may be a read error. CDR3 residues: CAGSPTQTGELFF. CDR3 in DNA: TGTGCCGGCTCACCAACGCAAACCGGGGAGCTGTTTTTT. The rearrangement joins TRBV18 to TRBJ2-2, with D unresolved. CDR1 and CDR2 from the germline V gene are KGHSH and LQKENI. The CDR3 has 13 residues. Using reference TRBV18 and TRBJ2-2 for the parts outside the CDR3, the full variable domain is NAGVMQNPRHLVRRRGQEARLRCSPMKGHSHVYWYRQLPEEGLKFMVYLQKENIIDESGMPKERFSAEFPKEGPSILRIQQVVRGDSAAYFCAGSPTQTGELFFGEGSRLTVL.

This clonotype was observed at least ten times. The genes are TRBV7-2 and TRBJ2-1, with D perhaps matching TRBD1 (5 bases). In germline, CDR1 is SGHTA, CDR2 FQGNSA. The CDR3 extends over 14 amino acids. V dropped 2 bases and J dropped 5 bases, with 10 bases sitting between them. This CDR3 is CASSLQRQNNEQFF. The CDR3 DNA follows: TGTGCCAGCAGCTTACAAAGACAGAACAATGAGCAGTTCTTC. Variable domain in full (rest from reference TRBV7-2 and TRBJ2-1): GAGVSQSPSNKVTEKGKDVELRCDPISGHTALYWYRQSLGQGLEFLIYFQGNSAPDKSGLPSDRFSAERTGGSVSTLTIQRTQQEDSAVYLCASSLQRQNNEQFFGPGTRLTVL.

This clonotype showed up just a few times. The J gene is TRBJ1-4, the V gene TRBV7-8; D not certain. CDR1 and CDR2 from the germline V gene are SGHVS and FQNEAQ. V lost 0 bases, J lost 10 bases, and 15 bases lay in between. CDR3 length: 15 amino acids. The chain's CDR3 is CASSLADGIIGKLFF. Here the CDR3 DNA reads TGTGCCAGCAGCTTAGCGGATGGGATAATAGGAAAACTGTTTTTT.

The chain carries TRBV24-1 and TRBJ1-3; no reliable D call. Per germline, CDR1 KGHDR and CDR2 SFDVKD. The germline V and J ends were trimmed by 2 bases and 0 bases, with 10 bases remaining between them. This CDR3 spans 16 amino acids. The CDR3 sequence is CATSDWSLASGNTIYF. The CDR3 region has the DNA TGTGCCACCAGTGATTGGTCCTTAGCCTCTGGAAACACCATATATTTT.

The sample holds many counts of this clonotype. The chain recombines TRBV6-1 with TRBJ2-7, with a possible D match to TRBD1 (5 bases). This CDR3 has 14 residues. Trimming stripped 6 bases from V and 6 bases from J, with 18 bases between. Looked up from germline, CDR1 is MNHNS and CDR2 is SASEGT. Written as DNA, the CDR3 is TGTGCCAGCAGACCCCACCCGCTAGGGGCCGAGCAGTACTTC. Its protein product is CASRPHPLGAEQYF.

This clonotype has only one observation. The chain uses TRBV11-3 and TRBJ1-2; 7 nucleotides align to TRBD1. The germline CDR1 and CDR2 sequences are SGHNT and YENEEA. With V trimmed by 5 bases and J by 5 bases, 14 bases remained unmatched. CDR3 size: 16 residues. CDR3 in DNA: TGTGCCAGCAGCCCGCCAGCATGGGACAGAAGATATGGCTACACCTTC. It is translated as CASSPPAWDRRYGYTF. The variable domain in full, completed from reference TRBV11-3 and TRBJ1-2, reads EAGVVQSPRYKIIEKKQPVAFWCNPISGHNTLYWYLQNLGQGPELLIRYENEEAVDDSQLPKDRFSAERLKGVDSTLKIQPAELGDSAVYLCASSPPAWDRRYGYTFGSGTRLTVV.

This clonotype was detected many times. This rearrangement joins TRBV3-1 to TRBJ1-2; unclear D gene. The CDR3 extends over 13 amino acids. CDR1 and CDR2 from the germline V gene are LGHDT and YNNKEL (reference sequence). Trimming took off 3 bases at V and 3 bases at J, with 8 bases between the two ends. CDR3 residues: CASSQWTDYGYTF. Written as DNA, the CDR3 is TGTGCCAGCAGCCAGTGGACGGACTATGGCTACACCTTC.

The chain's CDR3 is CSARGAGGTVDQETQYF. The CDR3 DNA sequence: TGCAGTGCTAGAGGAGCGGGGGGGACCGTCGACCAAGAGACCCAGTACTTC. The J gene is TRBJ2-5, the V gene TRBV20-1; TRBD2 matches 10 bases. CDR1 and CDR2 (germline): DFQATT, SNEGSKA (reference sequence). The CDR3 totals 17 residues. Losses at the gene ends were 1 base for V and 0 bases for J; bases not matched to a gene: 8.

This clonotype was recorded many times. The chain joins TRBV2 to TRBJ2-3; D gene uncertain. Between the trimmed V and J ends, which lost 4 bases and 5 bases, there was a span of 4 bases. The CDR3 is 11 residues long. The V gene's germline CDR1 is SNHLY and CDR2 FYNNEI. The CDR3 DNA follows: TGTGCCAGCAGTGGGTTAGATACGCAGTATTTT. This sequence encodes CASSGLDTQYF. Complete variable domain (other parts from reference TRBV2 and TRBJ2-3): EPEVTQTPSHQVTQMGQEVILRCVPISNHLYFYWYRQILGQKVEFLVSFYNNEISEKSEIFDDQFSVERPDGSNFTLKIRSTKLEDSAMYFCASSGLDTQYFGPGTRLTVL.

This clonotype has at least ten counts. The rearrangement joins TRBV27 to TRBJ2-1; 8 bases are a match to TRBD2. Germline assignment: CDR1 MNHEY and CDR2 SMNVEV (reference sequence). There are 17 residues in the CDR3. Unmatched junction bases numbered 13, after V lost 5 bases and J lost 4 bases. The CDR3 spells CASSPGTSGRNYNEQFF. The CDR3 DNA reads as TGTGCCAGCAGTCCCGGGACCAGCGGGAGAAATTACAATGAGCAGTTCTTC.

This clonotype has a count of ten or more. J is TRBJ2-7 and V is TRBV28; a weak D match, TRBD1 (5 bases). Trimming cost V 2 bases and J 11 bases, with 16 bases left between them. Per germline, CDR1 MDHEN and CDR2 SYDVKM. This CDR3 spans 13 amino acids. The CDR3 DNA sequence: TGTGCCAGCAGTTTAGGTGGGCGACAGTTTGAGTACTTC. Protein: CASSLGGRQFEYF.

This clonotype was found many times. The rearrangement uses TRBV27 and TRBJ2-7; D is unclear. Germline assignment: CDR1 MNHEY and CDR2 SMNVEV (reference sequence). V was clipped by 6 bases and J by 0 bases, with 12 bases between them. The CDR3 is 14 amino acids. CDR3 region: CASSKTASSYEQYF. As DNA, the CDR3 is TGTGCCAGCAGCAAAACGGCGAGCTCCTACGAGCAGTACTTC.

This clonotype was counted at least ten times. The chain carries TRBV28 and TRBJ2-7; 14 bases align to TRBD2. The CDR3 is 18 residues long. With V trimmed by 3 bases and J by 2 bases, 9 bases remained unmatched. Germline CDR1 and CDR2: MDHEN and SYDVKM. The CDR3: CASSFRLAGGTPPYEQYF. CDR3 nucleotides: TGTGCCAGCAGTTTCCGACTAGCGGGAGGGACCCCCCCCTACGAGCAGTACTTC.

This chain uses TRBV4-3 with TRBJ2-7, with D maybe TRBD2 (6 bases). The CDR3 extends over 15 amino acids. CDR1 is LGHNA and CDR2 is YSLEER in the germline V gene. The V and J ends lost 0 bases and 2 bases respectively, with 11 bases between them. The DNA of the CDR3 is TGCGCCAGCAGCCAAGAGGTCGGAGGGGCCTACGAGCAGTACTTC. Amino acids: CASSQEVGGAYEQYF.

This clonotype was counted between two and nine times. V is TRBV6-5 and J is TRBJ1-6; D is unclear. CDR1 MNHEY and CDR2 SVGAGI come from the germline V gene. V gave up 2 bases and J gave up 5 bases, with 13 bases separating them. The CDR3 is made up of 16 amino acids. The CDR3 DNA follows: TGTGCCAGCAGTTACCGCGCGTCCTTGAATAATTCACCCCTCCACTTT. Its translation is CASSYRASLNNSPLHF.

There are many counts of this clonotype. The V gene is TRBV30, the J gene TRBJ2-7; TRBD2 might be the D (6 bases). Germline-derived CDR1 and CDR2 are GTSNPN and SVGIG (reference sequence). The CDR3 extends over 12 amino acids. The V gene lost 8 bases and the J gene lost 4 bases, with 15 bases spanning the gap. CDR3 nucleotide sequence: TGTGCCGGAGACGGGGGTGGGTACGAGCAGTACTTC. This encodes CAGDGGGYEQYF. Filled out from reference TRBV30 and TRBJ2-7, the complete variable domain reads SQTIHQWPATLVQPVGSPLSLECTVEGTSNPNLYWYRQAAGRGLQLLFYSVGIGQISSEVPQNLSASRPQDRQFILSSKKLLLSDSGFYLCAGDGGGYEQYFGPGTRLTVT.

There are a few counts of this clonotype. CDR3 loop: CSVVQGNHEQYF. The CDR3, as DNA: TGCAGCGTTGTACAGGGGAACCACGAGCAGTACTTC. This chain connects TRBV29-1 to TRBJ2-7; 7 bases line up with TRBD1. Germline V lookup: CDR1 SQVTM, CDR2 ANQGSEA. J lost 5 bases, V lost 4 bases, and 5 bases had no gene match. The CDR3 runs 12 residues.

The DNA for the CDR3 is TGTGCCAGTAGTATTGGGGGGAGTGACAATCAGCCCCAGCATTTT. Its protein product is CASSIGGSDNQPQHF. The chain couples TRBV19 to TRBJ1-5; tentatively, D is TRBD1 (5 bases). Germline V gene data show CDR1 as LNHDA and CDR2 as SQIVND (reference sequence). V lost 3 bases and J 3 bases, leaving 12 bases between the germline ends. CDR3 length: 15 amino acids.